These 21 T cell receptor beta chains share one sample of origin, sequenced in a study of identical twins. TCRdb reprocessed the 5' RACE reads with MiXCR, giving one entry per CDR3 protein. The repertoire holds about 530,000 distinct CDR3 sequences, with under 25% as singletons. The data also belong to a second study, concerning yellow fever vaccine responses in identical twins.

What was sequenced was CD4+ T cells sorted from blood. The source of these receptors is a woman aged 18-29 years in good health.

The chain couples TRBV5-1 to TRBJ2-5, with 9 bases matching TRBD1. This CDR3 region has 16 residues. CDR1 SGHRS and CDR2 YFSETQ come from the germline V gene. V was pared by 3 bases and J by 5 bases, with 11 bases of the junction left unmatched. Here the CDR3 DNA reads TGCGCCAGCAGCTCCACTCCGGGACAGGGTTTGGAGACCCAGTACTTC. Translated, it gives CASSSTPGQGLETQYF.

In its sample, this clonotype was seen a few times. In DNA form, the CDR3 reads TGCGCCAGCAGCCGGGACAACTCCTACGAGCAGTACGTC. Amino acids: CASSRDNSYEQYV. V and J are TRBV5-1 and TRBJ2-7, with a tentative D call TRBD1 (6 bases). The CDR3 is made up of 13 amino acids. Trimming cost V 4 bases and J 0 bases, with 8 bases left between them. CDR1 is SGHRS and CDR2 is YFSETQ in the germline V gene.

This clonotype has a handful of counts. This chain connects TRBV14 to TRBJ1-4; D remains unclear. V lost 2 bases and J lost 0, with 7 bases in between. There are 15 residues in the CDR3. The germline V gene has CDR1 SGHDN and CDR2 FVKESK. The CDR3 region is CASSQNFATNEKLFF. As DNA, the CDR3 is TGTGCCAGCAGCCAAAATTTTGCAACTAATGAAAAACTGTTTTTT.

This clonotype showed up just a few times. The chain links TRBV19 to TRBJ2-7; D is possibly TRBD1 (6 bases). V dropped 3 bases and J dropped 0 bases, with 18 bases sitting between them. The CDR3 extends over 17 amino acids. Germline V gives CDR1 LNHDA, CDR2 SQIVND (reference sequence). As DNA, the CDR3 is TGTGCCAGTAGTATGAGGGGTCTCGGACAGACCTCCTACGAGCAGTACTTC. As protein: CASSMRGLGQTSYEQYF.

This chain connects TRBV5-5 to TRBJ1-1; D not resolved. Trimming left V 0 bases short and J 0 bases short, with 9 bases between. This CDR3 is built from 15 residues. Looked up from germline, CDR1 is SGHKS and CDR2 is YYEKEE (reference sequence). The CDR3: CASSLGWQLNTEAFF. The CDR3, as DNA: TGTGCCAGCAGCTTGGGTTGGCAGCTGAACACTGAAGCTTTCTTT.

V gene TRBV28 combines with J gene TRBJ2-1; no clear D. The V end lost 2 bases, the J end lost 8 bases, and 13 bases lay between the germline ends. Germline V gene data show CDR1 as MDHEN and CDR2 as SYDVKM. The CDR3 extends over 14 amino acids. CDR3: CASSLGPRADEQFF. The CDR3 nucleotides are TGTGCCAGCAGTTTAGGACCTCGCGCCGATGAGCAGTTCTTC.

This sequence joins TRBV6-5 and TRBJ2-5; 8 positions agree with TRBD1. CDR3 length: 16 residues. V was pared by 2 bases and J by 1 base, with 6 bases of the junction left unmatched. The germline V gene has CDR1 MNHEY and CDR2 SVGAGI. CDR3 amino acids: CASSYAGTGRQETQYF. Here the CDR3 DNA reads TGTGCCAGCAGTTACGCCGGGACAGGCCGCCAAGAGACCCAGTACTTC.

This clonotype came up a few times. This chain uses TRBV20-1 with TRBJ2-3, with 10 bases lining up with TRBD2. This CDR3 contains 16 residues. Germline V CDR1 and CDR2: DFQATT, SNEGSKA (reference sequence). With V trimmed by 0 bases and J by 3 bases, 6 bases remained unmatched. The CDR3 DNA follows: TGCAGTGCTAGAGAGCTAGCGGGAGTCGGGACAGATACGCAGTATTTT. Its protein is CSARELAGVGTDTQYF.

This clonotype showed up just a few times. The chain couples TRBV13 to TRBJ1-6; perhaps TRBD1 as D (5 bases). CDR3 size: 14 residues. Per the germline V gene, CDR1 is PRHDT and CDR2 is FYEKMQ (reference sequence). The germline V and J ends were trimmed by 1 base and 9 bases, with 10 bases remaining between them. CDR3 sequence reads: CASSLERRASPLHF. For the CDR3, the DNA is TGTGCCAGCAGCTTAGAACGCAGGGCTTCACCCCTCCACTTT.

This chain uses TRBV20-1 with TRBJ1-1; 7 bases are a match to TRBD1. V dropped 3 bases and J dropped 8; count of bases not matched to a gene: 6. The germline gives CDR1 DFQATT, CDR2 SNEGSKA (reference sequence). The CDR3 sequence is 12 residues long. CDR3: CSASRQGREAFF. DNA of the CDR3: TGCAGTGCTAGCCGACAGGGCAGAGAAGCTTTCTTT.

This clonotype was seen more than once but under ten times. The V call is TRBV29-1, the J call TRBJ2-1; TRBD2 might be the D (6 bases). CDR1 and CDR2 (germline): SQVTM, ANQGSEA. This CDR3 contains 15 residues. The V end was cut by 6 bases, the J end by 4 bases, with 19 bases between. The CDR3 protein is CSVNLADQGYNEQFF. CDR3 in DNA: TGCAGCGTCAATTTAGCGGATCAAGGTTACAATGAGCAGTTCTTC.

The chain has TRBV5-1 and TRBJ2-7; unclear D gene. V was pared by 0 bases and J by 0 bases, with 13 bases between. The V gene's germline CDR1 is SGHRS and CDR2 YFSETQ. This CDR3 is built from 16 residues. DNA of the CDR3: TGCGCCAGCAGCTTGGGCGGCGCACAAAGCTCCTACGAGCAGTACTTC. It codes for CASSLGGAQSSYEQYF.

This clonotype has just a few counts. The chain has TRBV10-3 and TRBJ2-1; 8 positions match TRBD2. The germline V gene has CDR1 ENHRY and CDR2 SYGVKD. V gave up 3 bases and J gave up 7 bases; unmatched junction bases: 14. The CDR3 sequence is 17 residues long. CDR3 sequence: CAISDGLAAGEKNEQFF. The CDR3 coding sequence is TGTGCCATCAGTGATGGCCTAGCAGCGGGAGAGAAGAATGAGCAGTTCTTC.

At least ten counts were recorded for this clonotype. The chain couples TRBV5-1 to TRBJ2-2; D gene unclear. Trimming took off 4 bases at V and 0 bases at J, with 10 bases between the two ends. Germline assignment: CDR1 SGHRS and CDR2 YFSETQ. This CDR3 region has 15 residues. CDR3: CASSLVGANTGELFF. The CDR3, as DNA: TGCGCCAGCAGCCTTGTAGGCGCGAACACCGGGGAGCTGTTTTTT.

This clonotype was observed a handful of times. V usage is TRBV10-2 and J usage is TRBJ1-2; D perhaps matches TRBD1 (5 bases). The CDR3 is made up of 14 amino acids. V lost 8 bases to trimming and J lost 6 bases, with 19 bases between them. The germline CDR1 and CDR2 sequences are WSHSY and SAAADI. The CDR3 DNA follows: TGCGCCAGCGGGCGGGACGGCTTATCGGATGGCTACACCTTC. It is translated as CASGRDGLSDGYTF.

This chain links TRBV12-3 or TRBV12-4 with TRBJ2-3; D gene uncertain. The CDR3 spans 15 residues. The V end was cut by 1 base, the J end by 0 bases, with 8 bases between. CDR3 nucleotide sequence: TGTGCCAGCAGTTTAGGGTACTTAAGCACAGATACGCAGTATTTT. It codes for CASSLGYLSTDTQYF.

V gene TRBV2 combines with J gene TRBJ2-7, with 9 bases fitting TRBD1. Germline V gene data show CDR1 as SNHLY and CDR2 as FYNNEI. V shed 6 bases, J shed 5 bases, and the junction held 11 bases outside the gene matches. There are 15 residues in the CDR3. The CDR3 region has the DNA TGTGCCAGCAGGAGACCGGGACAGGGTTTTAACGAGCAGTACTTC. This sequence encodes CASRRPGQGFNEQYF.

The chain has TRBV11-2 and TRBJ2-7, with TRBD1 matching over 11 bases. Germline lookup yields CDR1 SGHAT and CDR2 FQNNGV. There are 15 residues in the CDR3. V dropped 7 bases and J dropped 0; count of bases not matched to a gene: 5. The CDR3 spells CASIRTGGGSYEQYF. For the CDR3, the DNA is TGTGCCAGCATCAGGACAGGGGGCGGCTCCTACGAGCAGTACTTC. The variable domain in full, completed from reference TRBV11-2 and TRBJ2-7, reads EAGVAQSPRYKIIEKRQSVAFWCNPISGHATLYWYQQILGQGPKLLIQFQNNGVVDDSQLPKDRFSAERLKGVDSTLKIQPAKLEDSAVYLCASIRTGGGSYEQYFGPGTRLTVT.

The chain uses TRBV11-2 and TRBJ2-2, with 7 bases aligning to TRBD2. Germline V CDR1 and CDR2: SGHAT, FQNNGV. The CDR3 contains 15 residues. Unmatched junction bases numbered 8, after V lost 5 bases and J lost 5 bases. The CDR3 region is CASSPHLGGTGELFF. The CDR3 DNA follows: TGTGCCAGCAGCCCCCATCTGGGGGGGACCGGGGAGCTGTTTTTT.

The rearrangement uses TRBV15 and TRBJ1-1, with a possible D match to TRBD1 (6 bases). The CDR3 has 14 amino acids. The V gene lost 1 base and the J gene lost 4 bases, with 10 bases spanning the gap. Germline V gene sequence: CDR1 LNHNV, CDR2 YYDKDF (reference sequence). Here the CDR3 DNA reads TGTGCCACCAGCAGAGGAGGGGGGGCCACTGAAGCTTTCTTT. Its translation is CATSRGGGATEAFF.

This clonotype was detected only a few times. V is TRBV5-1 and J is TRBJ2-5, with TRBD1 matching over 8 bases. J lost 3 bases, V lost 4 bases, and 8 bases had no gene match. This CDR3 contains 15 residues. CDR1 is SGHRS and CDR2 is YFSETQ in the germline V gene. The CDR3 DNA reads TGCGCCAGCAGCCGGGACAGGCCCAGGGAAGAGACCCAGTACTTC. Translating it yields CASSRDRPREETQYF.